Shown below are 12 T cell receptor beta chains from a single sample sequenced in a study of blood T cell repertoires in COVID-19. The repertoire was sequenced with immunoSEQ multiplex PCR; TCRdb's copy has only in-frame clones and lacks some. The data show fewer than 450,000 clones, with about 90% seen just once and 2.5% to 4% held by the top ten. Sequencing input: peripheral blood. The origin of the receptors is a woman younger than 35 who had recovered from COVID-19.

The rearrangement uses TRBV18 and TRBJ2-3, with 9 bases matching TRBD2. CDR3 length: 15 residues. The germline CDR1 and CDR2 sequences are KGHSH and LQKENI. V shed 5 bases, J shed 0 bases, and the junction held 3 bases outside the gene matches. The CDR3 spells CASSETSGSTDTQYF. The CDR3 region has the DNA TGTGCCAGCTCAGAGACTAGCGGTAGCACAGATACGCAGTATTTT.

The chain is built from TRBV7-2 and TRBJ2-3; D may be TRBD2 (6 bases). The CDR3 extends over 15 amino acids. Per the germline V gene, CDR1 is SGHTA and CDR2 is FQGNSA. Trimming pared 10 bases from V and 4 bases from J, leaving 21 bases between. CDR3 residues: CATVRRVGGADTQYF. CDR3 nucleotide sequence: TGTGCCACTGTCCGACGGGTGGGAGGAGCAGATACGCAGTATTTT.

The chain combines TRBV5-1 with TRBJ2-2; possible D gene TRBD2, 5 bases. The CDR3 spans 13 residues. V lost 0 bases and J lost 6, with 6 bases in between. Germline CDR1 reads SGHRS; CDR2 reads YFSETQ. In DNA form, the CDR3 reads TGCGCCAGCAGCTTGGAAGCGGCCGGGGAGCTGTTTTTT. Protein product: CASSLEAAGELFF.

V usage is TRBV6-6 and J usage is TRBJ1-6; 11 nucleotides align to TRBD1. The CDR3 has 16 residues. Germline V gives CDR1 MNHNY, CDR2 SVGAGI (reference sequence). V lost 2 bases and J lost 10; bases outside the gene matches: 7. CDR3 in amino acids: CASSYPGQGAKSPLHF. CDR3 nucleotides: TGTGCCAGCAGTTACCCCGGACAGGGGGCAAAATCACCCCTCCACTTT.

This clone occurred once. Different DNA sequences within this sample yield the same CDR3. The chain couples TRBV18 to TRBJ2-5; a possible D gene is TRBD2 (6 bases). Germline CDR1 KGHSH, CDR2 LQKENI. CDR3 size: 14 residues. V lost 3 bases to trimming and J lost 2 bases, with 10 bases between them. CDR3 coding DNA: TGTGCCAGCTCACCGCCCGGACTACAAGAGACCCAGTACTTC. Amino acids: CASSPPGLQETQYF.

This chain connects TRBV7-2 to TRBJ1-2; weak D call: TRBD1 (5 bases). The germline V and J ends were trimmed by 3 bases and 4 bases, with 18 bases remaining between them. This CDR3 has 16 residues. CDR1 is SGHTA and CDR2 is FQGNSA in the germline V gene. The CDR3 region is CASSFGLEQEFYGYTF. The CDR3 DNA follows: TGTGCCAGCAGCTTCGGGTTGGAACAGGAATTCTATGGCTACACCTTC.

The J gene is TRBJ2-5, the V gene TRBV11-2; D is ambiguous. Germline-derived CDR1 and CDR2 are SGHAT and FQNNGV. The V gene lost 4 bases and the J gene lost 5 bases, with 20 bases spanning the gap. The CDR3 is 16 residues long. Here the CDR3 reads CASSSVRFNRWETQYF. The CDR3 bases are TGTGCCAGCAGCTCGGTACGGTTTAATCGGTGGGAGACCCAGTACTTC.

This rearrangement joins TRBV7-9 to TRBJ1-2; 9 nucleotides line up with TRBD1. Trimming cost V 3 bases and J 8 bases; bases outside gene matches: 4. Germline lookup yields CDR1 SEHNR and CDR2 FQNEAQ (reference sequence). CDR3 length equals 13 residues. CDR3 coding DNA: TGTGCCAGCAGCTTGGGACAGGGCGAAGGCTACACCTTC. It translates to CASSLGQGEGYTF.

DNA of the CDR3: TGTGCCAGCAGCCGGACTAGCGAAGATGAGCAGTTCTTC. This sequence encodes CASSRTSEDEQFF. This chain connects TRBV5-4 to TRBJ2-1; TRBD2 agrees at 9 bases. The CDR3 is made up of 13 amino acids. V lost 4 bases, J lost 8 bases, and 4 bases stayed unmatched. CDR1 and CDR2 from the germline V gene are SGHNT and YYREEE (reference sequence).

The chain is built from TRBV9 and TRBJ2-2; 14 bases align to TRBD2. This CDR3 region has 17 residues. Germline CDR1 is SGDLS and CDR2 is YYNGEE. V was clipped by 5 bases and J by 4 bases; unmatched bases: 7. Here the CDR3 DNA reads TGTGCCAGCAGTGGGGGACTAGCGGGAGTGGTCACCGGGGAGCTGTTTTTT. Translated, it gives CASSGGLAGVVTGELFF.

J is TRBJ2-7 and V is TRBV5-4; TRBD2 matches 7 bases. Per germline, CDR1 SGHNT and CDR2 YYREEE (reference sequence). V gave up 0 bases and J gave up 3 bases; unmatched junction bases: 0. The CDR3 contains 13 residues. In DNA, the CDR3 is TGTGCCAGCAGCTTGGAGCGGGACTACGAGCAGTACGTC. Translated: CASSLERDYEQYV.

The chain employs TRBV5-6 and TRBJ2-3; D not resolved. Trimming cost V 4 bases and J 2 bases, with 14 bases left between them. Germline V lookup: CDR1 SGHDT, CDR2 YYEEEE. The CDR3 loop spans 15 amino acids. The CDR3 loop reads CASSPGGWSTDTQYF. CDR3 nucleotides: TGTGCCAGCAGCCCGGGTGGCTGGTCCACAGATACGCAGTATTTT.